This TCR beta chain was identified in a study of cytomegalovirus exposure and HLA in healthy donors. Points on this clone: Its specificity is not known.

The protocol was immunoSEQ multiplex PCR, while the TCRdb copy is restricted to in-frame clones and leaves out a portion. The sample records roughly 250,000 clones, approximately 83% being singletons. This CDR3 spans 16 amino acids. Germline V gene data show CDR1 as LNHDA and CDR2 as SQIVND (reference sequence). Trimming took 0 bases from V and 1 from J, leaving 10 bases between them. Whole-study findings and limits: Whilst most TCR sequences proved rare, a subset of public TCRs occurred across many donors.

The source of this sequence is a woman aged 30 to 39 in good health and CMV-seropositive. This rearrangement joins TRBV19 to TRBJ1-5, with no clear D. Sequencing input: PBMCs. DNA of the CDR3: TGTGCCAGTAGTATAGAGGGCGGGGTAAGCAATCAGCCCCAGCATTTT. Protein sequence: CASSIEGGVSNQPQHF.